These 17 T cell receptor beta chains share one sample of origin, sequenced in a study of Ad26.COV2.S vaccination and SARS-CoV-2 variants. The repertoire was sequenced with immunoSEQ multiplex PCR; TCRdb's copy has only in-frame clones and lacks some. This table holds 300,000 to 400,000 clones, 92% found once. The sample was peripheral blood, taken after recovery from COVID-19. These receptors were taken from a human donor who had recovered from COVID-19.

The chain employs TRBV6-6 and TRBJ1-5; D remains unclear. CDR1 is MNHNY, CDR2 SVGAGI, per germline (reference sequence). Between the trimmed V and J ends, which lost 6 bases and 5 bases, there was a span of 14 bases. This CDR3 has 14 residues. CDR3 bases: TGTGCCAGCAGCGAGGGAGGTTTTTATCAGCCCCAGCATTTT. As protein: CASSEGGFYQPQHF.

The V call is TRBV10-3, the J call TRBJ1-6; possible D gene TRBD1, 6 bases. The CDR3 is 12 residues long. The germline gives CDR1 ENHRY, CDR2 SYGVKD. V dropped 8 bases and J dropped 7 bases, with 9 bases sitting between them. As DNA, the CDR3 is TGTGCCATCGGGGGCCCCAATTCACCCCTCCACTTT. It encodes CAIGGPNSPLHF.

The V call is TRBV4-1, the J call TRBJ2-2; 7 positions agree with TRBD2. Germline lookup yields CDR1 MGHRA and CDR2 YSYEKL. The junction had 11 bases not matched to a gene; V was cut back by 0 bases and J by 1 base. The CDR3 length is 19 residues. Here the CDR3 DNA reads TGCGCCAGCAGCCAAGATGGAGACGGGGGGACCAAGAACACCGGGGAGCTGTTTTTT. Its translation is CASSQDGDGGTKNTGELFF.

The chain uses TRBV6-5 and TRBJ1-6; D gene uncertain. Germline CDR1 is MNHEY and CDR2 is SVGAGI. The CDR3 has 15 amino acids. V lost 6 bases to trimming and J lost 8 bases, with 17 bases between them. CDR3 amino acids: CASSAPLGLDSPLHF. The CDR3 DNA sequence: TGTGCCAGCAGCGCTCCTCTGGGGTTGGATTCACCCCTCCACTTT.

The rearrangement joins TRBV9 to TRBJ1-3; 9 bases are a match to TRBD1. This CDR3 spans 17 amino acids. V shed 2 bases, J shed 0 bases, and the junction held 6 bases outside the gene matches. The germline V gene has CDR1 SGDLS and CDR2 YYNGEE. CDR3 DNA: TGTGCCAGCAGCGTGGGACAGGGACCAGGCTCTGGAAACACCATATATTTT. Protein product: CASSVGQGPGSGNTIYF.

The gene calls are TRBV11-1 and TRBJ1-2; TRBD1 agrees at 11 bases. Trimming took 5 bases from V and 6 from J; bases not matched to a gene: 8. The germline CDR1 and CDR2 sequences are SGHAT and FQDESV (reference sequence). This CDR3 contains 15 residues. This chain's CDR3 is CASSKIPGQGDGYTF. Here the CDR3 DNA reads TGTGCCAGCAGCAAGATACCGGGACAGGGGGATGGCTACACCTTC.

The chain carries TRBV25-1 and TRBJ2-5; the match to TRBD1 covers 7 bases. This CDR3 spans 16 amino acids. After removal of 5 bases from V and 5 bases from J, the junction contained 14 bases not matched to a gene. The germline V gene has CDR1 MGHDK and CDR2 SYGVNS. The CDR3 spells CASSPQPGQSRETQYF. In DNA form, the CDR3 reads TGTGCCAGCAGTCCACAACCGGGACAGTCGCGGGAGACCCAGTACTTC.

This chain connects TRBV6-5 to TRBJ1-4, with 7 bases fitting TRBD1. This CDR3 has 15 residues. Germline CDR1 and CDR2: MNHEY and SVGAGI. The V segment lost 5 bases and the J segment 4 bases; nucleotides outside the gene matches: 7. This chain's CDR3 is CASSQGQNYNEKLFF. CDR3 coding DNA: TGTGCCAGCAGTCAGGGACAGAATTATAATGAAAAACTGTTTTTT.

This CDR3 reads CASSDSGGNGYTF. The CDR3 coding sequence is TGTGCCAGCAGCGATTCAGGGGGCAATGGCTACACCTTC. The chain joins TRBV9 to TRBJ1-2; 8 bases are shared with TRBD1. Per germline, CDR1 SGDLS and CDR2 YYNGEE. The CDR3 covers 13 residues. Trimming cost V 3 bases and J 6 bases; bases outside gene matches: 4.

The chain couples TRBV7-9 to TRBJ1-5; D may be TRBD1 (5 bases). CDR1 and CDR2 (germline): SEHNR, FQNEAQ (reference sequence). This CDR3 has 11 residues. With 3 bases removed from V and 12 bases from J, the gap between germline ends came to 9 bases. The CDR3 coding sequence is TGTGCCAGCAGCTTGGGGGGTCTCCAGCATTTT. It encodes CASSLGGLQHF.

The rearrangement joins TRBV7-2 to TRBJ1-6; 10 nucleotides agree with TRBD1. The germline CDR1 and CDR2 sequences are SGHTA and FQGNSA. V shed 5 bases and J 9 bases; nucleotides not matched to a gene: 7. This CDR3 spans 15 amino acids. The CDR3 reads CASSVSTGGISPLHF. As DNA, the CDR3 is TGTGCCAGCAGCGTATCGACAGGGGGCATTTCACCCCTCCACTTT. The full variable domain, with the rest looked up from reference TRBV7-2 and TRBJ1-6, is GAGVSQSPSNKVTEKGKDVELRCDPISGHTALYWYRQSLGQGLEFLIYFQGNSAPDKSGLPSDRFSAERTGGSVSTLTIQRTQQEDSAVYLCASSVSTGGISPLHFGNGTRLTVT.

The chain employs TRBV9 and TRBJ2-5, with 12 positions matching TRBD1. V trimming: 3 bases; J trimming: 4 bases; junction bases outside the gene matches: 4. This CDR3 is 15 amino acids long. CDR1 is SGDLS, CDR2 YYNGEE, per germline. CDR3 DNA: TGTGCCAGCAGCGAGAGGGACAGGGGGCTAGAGACCCAGTACTTC. Amino acid sequence: CASSERDRGLETQYF.

The gene calls are TRBV7-9 and TRBJ2-7; TRBD2 matches at 7 bases. This CDR3 is 13 amino acids long. Per germline, CDR1 SEHNR and CDR2 FQNEAQ (reference sequence). Trimming took 8 bases from V and 0 from J; bases not matched to a gene: 4. The DNA for the CDR3 is TGTGCCAGCGCCGGGGGGAGCTCCTACGAGCAGTACTTC. Protein sequence: CASAGGSSYEQYF.

This clone was detected once. The rearrangement links TRBV27 to TRBJ2-7; D may match TRBD1 or TRBD2 (5 bases each). Germline CDR1 reads MNHEY; CDR2 reads SMNVEV (reference sequence). CDR3 size: 15 residues. V lost 3 bases and J 0 bases, leaving 12 bases between the germline ends. The CDR3 here is CASSLGGGPSYEQYF. The CDR3 DNA is TGTGCCAGCAGTTTGGGTGGGGGACCCTCCTACGAGCAGTACTTC.

This sequence joins TRBV6-1 and TRBJ1-2; D remains unclear. This CDR3 comprises 11 residues. Trimming removed 2 bases from V and 8 bases from J, with 6 bases in between. Germline CDR1 is MNHNS and CDR2 is SASEGT. The CDR3 DNA follows: TGTGCCAGCAGTGAAATTTGGGGCTACACCTTC. As protein: CASSEIWGYTF.

V gene TRBV11-2 combines with J gene TRBJ1-1; TRBD1 matches 7 bases. CDR1 and CDR2 (germline): SGHAT, FQNNGV. The ends lost 5 bases at V and 5 bases at J; junction bases unmatched: 11. The CDR3 sequence is 15 residues long. In DNA form, the CDR3 reads TGTGCCAGCAGCCGAAGGGGGGAGGGGGCGACTGAAGCTTTCTTT. It is translated as CASSRRGEGATEAFF.

The J gene is TRBJ2-5, the V gene TRBV5-1, with a possible D match to TRBD1 (5 bases). The CDR3 length is 14 residues. V lost 0 bases, J lost 3 bases, and 9 bases lay in between. The germline gives CDR1 SGHRS, CDR2 YFSETQ. The CDR3 sequence is CASSLEAGKETQYF. CDR3 DNA sequence: TGCGCCAGCAGCTTGGAGGCAGGGAAAGAGACCCAGTACTTC.